Included here is one T cell receptor beta chain sequence, with context. The data originate from a study of blood T cell repertoires in COVID-19. TCRdb's copy holds only in-frame clones and misses some; the assay was immunoSEQ multiplex PCR. The sample holds around 70,000 clones; roughly 90% are singletons and the top ten take under 1.5%. The CDR3 runs 15 residues. The ends lost 8 bases at V and 5 bases at J; junction bases unmatched: 14. Germline V gene data show CDR1 as MNHEY and CDR2 as SVGAGI. Sequences were obtained from peripheral blood. This chain joins TRBV6-5 and TRBJ2-7, with TRBD2 identical over 8 bases. The TCR sequence derives from a man over 45 with acute or convalescent COVID-19. The CDR3 DNA reads as TGTGCCAGCTCCCCTCGTCGAGCGGGAGCCCACGAGCAGTACTTC. Protein sequence: CASSPRRAGAHEQYF.